This TCR beta chain was sequenced in a study of cytomegalovirus exposure and HLA in healthy donors (TCRdb year 2017). For the wider study: According to a later analysis, one platform produced both the 110 or so validation repertoires and the 730 or so repertoires of the first cohort. The aim of the study was to test whether cataloging public T cell receptors could identify signatures of past pathogen exposure. In addition to the first cohort of 666 subjects, a separate validation cohort of around 110 different subjects was used. High-throughput TCR immunosequencing, statistical association of individual TCRs with disease status, and machine learning were combined to predict cytomegalovirus infection status. General findings and caveats noted by the study authors: In vitro tests confirmed that a few of the cytomegalovirus-associated TCR beta chains recognize cytomegalovirus antigens. Most TCR sequences were observed very rarely across donors, whereas some public TCRs were present in many individuals. The classifier was reported to diagnose cytomegalovirus status with high specificity and sensitivity in both the original cohort and the validation cohort. The authors suggested that the approach could potentially be extended to other disease states and immunological phenotypes. A total of 164 TCR beta chains were listed by the study as associated with cytomegalovirus. All 120 or so repertoires were used to score co-occurrence in the validation cohort in a later analysis, because that analysis had no HLA typing for the cohort. Subsequent analysis determined that TCRs grouped into clusters in the first cohort also showed a tendency toward co-occurrence across the roughly 110 validation repertoires, and 94% of cluster scores exceeded 0.

The receptor library was made with the immunoSEQ multiplex PCR assay. In the paper's pipeline: A statistical classification framework was developed to diagnose cytomegalovirus status using the catalog of TCR beta chain sequences. TCRdb limited this immuneACCESS table to in-frame rearrangements with V and J called. A share of clones is missing; checked studies link under half to unresolved V genes, and the rest is unexplained. V, J and clone size derive from that table, while D and trimming were established from the DNA sequence. In this sample the table shows about 350,000 clones, roughly 87% of which occur a single time. The ten largest make up 1% to 1.5% of the sample. The donors belonged to the validation cohort of approximately 130 subjects, which was separate from the roughly 680-subject first cohort. With regard to this clone: Its antigen remains undetermined. No much larger clonotype is one base removed from it; base qualities were not supplied.

The CDR3 measures 14 amino acids from cysteine to phenylalanine. Just the 42-base CDR3 DNA is kept, in frame starting at base 1. The germline V gene supplies CDR1 MNHNS and CDR2 SASEGT. The junction shows trimming of 8 bases on V and 5 bases on J, and the gene matches do not reach 9 bases of it. The clonotype comes from a woman in her 30s in good health and CMV-seropositive. Material for sequencing was PBMCs. The sequence joins TRBV6-1 to TRBJ2-5, with 9 bases in between that match TRBD2. The CDR3 region reads CASEAGGPIETQYF. The bases read TGTGCCAGCGAGGCGGGGGGGCCCATCGAGACCCAGTACTTC.